These 24 T cell receptor beta chains share one sample of origin, sequenced in a study of T cell responses to AZD1222 COVID-19 vaccine. The method was immunoSEQ multiplex PCR; TCRdb's version includes in-frame clones alone and lacks a portion of them. The sample yields 90,000 to 150,000 clones, approximately 91% seen once. Sequences were derived from peripheral blood, sampled on day 0 of AZD1222 vaccination. These receptors originate from an adult in good health.

This clone was observed a single time. The DNA for the CDR3 is TGTGCCAGTAGTATAGATCGAGGATCTGGAAACACCATATATTTT. Translated: CASSIDRGSGNTIYF. This chain connects TRBV19 to TRBJ1-3; no clear D gene. V dropped 0 bases and J dropped 1 base, with 7 bases sitting between them. This CDR3 comprises 15 residues. CDR1 and CDR2 (germline): LNHDA, SQIVND (reference sequence).

This chain joins TRBV30 and TRBJ2-7; 7 bases map to TRBD1. This CDR3 has 16 amino acids. From germline, CDR1 is GTSNPN and CDR2 SVGIG (reference sequence). V shed 1 base and J 2 bases; nucleotides not matched to a gene: 11. CDR3 in DNA: TGTGCCTGGAGTGCATTACAGGGGAGTAAAGCCTACGAGCAGTACTTC. Translating it yields CAWSALQGSKAYEQYF.

The chain carries TRBV4-1 and TRBJ1-2; 12 bases align to TRBD1. V trimming: 0 bases; J trimming: 7 bases; junction bases outside the gene matches: 3. CDR1 is MGHRA and CDR2 is YSYEKL in the germline V gene. This CDR3 contains 15 residues. In nucleotides, the CDR3 is TGCGCCAGCAGCCAAGAGGGGACAGGGGGCTTTGGCTACACCTTC. It codes for CASSQEGTGGFGYTF.

This sequence joins TRBV7-8 and TRBJ2-2; D unresolved. V was shortened by 4 bases and J by 0 bases, with 12 bases between the two germline ends. CDR1 is SGHVS and CDR2 is FQNEAQ in the germline V gene. This CDR3 spans 16 amino acids. The CDR3 region is CASSSGRKPNTGELFF. CDR3 DNA sequence: TGTGCCAGCAGCTCGGGCCGTAAGCCGAACACCGGGGAGCTGTTTTTT.

This clone has only a few counts. V gene TRBV2 combines with J gene TRBJ2-2; D not certain. CDR3 size: 13 residues. V lost 6 bases and J lost 5, with 10 bases in between. From germline, CDR1 is SNHLY and CDR2 FYNNEI. The CDR3 here is CASRPEETGELFF. For the CDR3, the DNA is TGTGCCAGCAGACCCGAGGAGACCGGGGAGCTGTTTTTT.

The J gene is TRBJ2-7, the V gene TRBV5-4; D is ambiguous. V lost 6 bases, J lost 4 bases, and 17 bases lay in between. CDR3 length equals 14 residues. In germline, CDR1 is SGHNT, CDR2 YYREEE (reference sequence). The CDR3 protein is CASKSDERTYEQYF. CDR3 DNA: TGTGCCAGCAAATCAGATGAAAGGACGTACGAGCAGTACTTC.

The V and J genes are TRBV24-1 and TRBJ1-5, with a tentative D call TRBD1 (5 bases). The CDR3 totals 15 residues. Trimming took 5 bases from V and 2 from J, leaving 12 bases between them. CDR1 KGHDR and CDR2 SFDVKD come from the germline V gene. In DNA, the CDR3 is TGTGCCACCAGTGTCGGGGGGAGTGGCAATCAGCCCCAGCATTTT. It yields the protein CATSVGGSGNQPQHF.

The V call is TRBV15, the J call TRBJ2-5, with D hard to call. The length of the CDR3 is 15 residues. CDR1 is LNHNV, CDR2 YYDKDF, per germline (reference sequence). Between the trimmed V and J ends, which lost 1 base and 1 base, there was a span of 10 bases. As DNA, the CDR3 is TGTGCCACCAGCAGAGGGTTCGGCAGCCAAGAGACCCAGTACTTC. Amino acid sequence: CATSRGFGSQETQYF.

The chain recombines TRBV2 with TRBJ1-5; TRBD1 is a possible D gene (5 bases). Germline assignment: CDR1 SNHLY and CDR2 FYNNEI. This CDR3 has 16 residues. Trimming pared 3 bases from V and 3 bases from J, leaving 15 bases between. The chain's CDR3 is CASSDPIGAFNQPQHF. The DNA for the CDR3 is TGTGCCAGCAGTGACCCAATAGGGGCTTTCAATCAGCCCCAGCATTTT.

The chain uses TRBV19 and TRBJ1-5; D is possibly TRBD1 (6 bases). The CDR3 contains 15 residues. Germline V gene data show CDR1 as LNHDA and CDR2 as SQIVND (reference sequence). Trimming removed 1 base at V and 3 bases at J, with 10 bases between. The CDR3 DNA reads TGTGCCAGTAGTATAGGGGGGCTCCCCAATCAGCCCCAGCATTTT. This gives the protein CASSIGGLPNQPQHF.

This clone has a single count. CDR3 sequence reads: CASSLAQGYGYTF. The DNA of the CDR3 is TGTGCCAGCAGCTTAGCGCAGGGGTATGGCTACACCTTC. The rearrangement links TRBV7-9 to TRBJ1-2, with D possibly being TRBD1 (6 bases). This CDR3 region has 13 residues. Germline CDR1 is SEHNR and CDR2 is FQNEAQ (reference sequence). The ends were cut back, 0 bases at V and 5 bases at J, with 7 bases in the middle.

This clone was counted once. The J gene is TRBJ2-1, the V gene TRBV5-4, with 10 bases aligning to TRBD1. From germline, CDR1 is SGHNT and CDR2 YYREEE (reference sequence). J was trimmed by 6 bases and V by 3 bases; bases with no gene match: 3. The CDR3 loop spans 14 amino acids. CDR3 DNA sequence: TGTGCCAGCAGCTGGGGACAGGGGCGCAATGAGCAGTTCTTC. Protein: CASSWGQGRNEQFF. The variable domain in full, with the rest retrieved from reference TRBV5-4 and TRBJ2-1, is ETGVTQSPTHLIKTRGQQVTLRCSSQSGHNTVSWYQQALGQGPQFIFQYYREEENGRGNFPPRFSGLQFPNYSSELNVNALELDDSALYLCASSWGQGRNEQFFGPGTRLTVL.

V usage is TRBV18 and J usage is TRBJ1-3; the match to TRBD1 covers 9 bases. V was pared by 6 bases and J by 2 bases, with 14 bases of the junction left unmatched. The germline CDR1 and CDR2 sequences are KGHSH and LQKENI. The CDR3 is 18 amino acids. The CDR3 spells CASSPVSTGTGTGNTIYF. In DNA, the CDR3 is TGTGCCAGCTCCCCAGTAAGCACCGGGACAGGGACTGGAAACACCATATATTTT.

V and J are TRBV9 and TRBJ1-1, with 8 nucleotides matching TRBD1. The V and J ends lost 3 bases and 1 base, in that order; junction bases with no gene match: 5. CDR1 and CDR2 (germline): SGDLS, YYNGEE. The CDR3 sequence is 15 residues long. The CDR3 nucleotides read TGTGCCAGCAGCGCGACTGACAGGGGGAACACTGAAGCTTTCTTT. It translates to CASSATDRGNTEAFF.

The chain has TRBV19 and TRBJ1-1; D is possibly TRBD1 (5 bases). The length of the CDR3 is 14 residues. The V and J ends lost 4 bases and 1 base respectively, with 10 bases between them. Germline V gene sequence: CDR1 LNHDA, CDR2 SQIVND (reference sequence). In DNA, the CDR3 is TGTGCCAGTAGTACCGAAGGGGCGAACACTGAAGCTTTCTTT. This gives the protein CASSTEGANTEAFF. Variable domain in full (rest from reference TRBV19 and TRBJ1-1): DGGITQSPKYLFRKEGQNVTLSCEQNLNHDAMYWYRQDPGQGLRLIYYSQIVNDFQKGDIAEGYSVSREKKESFPLTVTSAQKNPTAFYLCASSTEGANTEAFFGQGTRLTVV.

The chain carries TRBV5-1 and TRBJ2-3; 10 positions match TRBD2. The CDR3 has 16 residues. Germline CDR1 reads SGHRS; CDR2 reads YFSETQ. V was clipped by 4 bases and J by 6 bases; unmatched bases: 11. Here the CDR3 reads CASSALTSGPSDTQYF. CDR3 sequence (DNA): TGCGCCAGCAGCGCTTTGACTAGCGGGCCGTCGGATACGCAGTATTTT.

This chain links TRBV6-5 with TRBJ2-1; tentatively, D is TRBD2 (7 bases). Germline CDR1 and CDR2: MNHEY and SVGAGI. The CDR3 has 14 residues. V gave up 5 bases and J gave up 4 bases, with 12 bases separating them. CDR3 sequence reads: CASSKRGGYNEQFF. Here the CDR3 DNA reads TGTGCCAGCAGTAAAAGGGGGGGGTACAATGAGCAGTTCTTC.

The J gene is TRBJ2-7, the V gene TRBV30; D is tentatively TRBD1 or TRBD2 (6 bases each). CDR1 and CDR2 from the germline V gene are GTSNPN and SVGIG (reference sequence). CDR3 length: 14 amino acids. V lost 5 bases, J lost 7 bases, and 21 bases lay in between. The CDR3 DNA sequence: TGTGCCTGGTCCGGAGGGGGGCTGATGAGGGAGCAGTACTTC. Its protein is CAWSGGGLMREQYF.

The chain employs TRBV2 and TRBJ2-7, with D possibly TRBD1 on 5 matching bases. The CDR3 totals 15 residues. Germline CDR1 reads SNHLY; CDR2 reads FYNNEI. The V end was cut by 6 bases, the J end by 6 bases, with 21 bases between. Written as DNA, the CDR3 is TGTGCCAGCAGCGGACCAAAGGTTCAGGGTGGCGAGCAGTACTTC. Its translation: CASSGPKVQGGEQYF.

This clone was seen a single time. This rearrangement joins TRBV7-3 to TRBJ2-2; 14 bases agree with TRBD2. V was clipped by 1 base and J by 7 bases; unmatched bases: 14. CDR1 is SGHTA and CDR2 is FQGTGA in the germline V gene. CDR3 length equals 20 residues. CDR3 loop: CASSLSSATGTSGRIGELFF. The CDR3 DNA reads TGTGCCAGCAGCTTAAGCTCGGCAACCGGGACTAGCGGGAGAATCGGGGAGCTGTTTTTT.

The J gene is TRBJ2-7, the V gene TRBV5-1, with 8 bases aligning to TRBD2. CDR3 length: 14 amino acids. With 4 bases clipped from V and 2 bases from J, the junction kept 5 bases outside the gene matches. Germline V CDR1 and CDR2: SGHRS, YFSETQ. CDR3 amino acids: CASSHSGTTYEQYF. CDR3 sequence (DNA): TGCGCCAGCAGCCATAGCGGGACCACCTACGAGCAGTACTTC.

The chain has TRBV2 and TRBJ1-2; 11 bases line up with TRBD1. This CDR3 contains 15 residues. The V gene end was trimmed by 4 bases and the J gene end by 4 bases; junction bases not matched to a gene: 5. In germline, CDR1 is SNHLY, CDR2 FYNNEI. CDR3 DNA: TGTGCCAGCAGTGCCCGGACAGGGGGCGCCTATGGCTACACCTTC. It specifies CASSARTGGAYGYTF. Supplemented by reference TRBV2 and TRBJ1-2, the full variable domain reads EPEVTQTPSHQVTQMGQEVILRCVPISNHLYFYWYRQILGQKVEFLVSFYNNEISEKSEIFDDQFSVERPDGSNFTLKIRSTKLEDSAMYFCASSARTGGAYGYTFGSGTRLTVV.

This chain joins TRBV27 and TRBJ2-7, with a weak D call TRBD1 (5 bases). CDR1 and CDR2 (germline): MNHEY, SMNVEV (reference sequence). Trimming pared 2 bases from V and 3 bases from J, leaving 14 bases between. This CDR3 has 15 amino acids. The CDR3 sequence is CASSLTWTPFYEQYF. The DNA of the CDR3 is TGTGCCAGCAGTTTAACCTGGACACCTTTCTACGAGCAGTACTTC.

This chain links TRBV7-8 with TRBJ2-3; D remains ambiguous. Germline V gene sequence: CDR1 SGHVS, CDR2 FQNEAQ. The CDR3 contains 13 residues. Trimming left V 0 bases short and J 6 bases short, with 7 bases between. The CDR3 spells CASSLAWMDTQYF. For the CDR3, the DNA is TGTGCCAGCAGCTTAGCGTGGATGGATACGCAGTATTTT.